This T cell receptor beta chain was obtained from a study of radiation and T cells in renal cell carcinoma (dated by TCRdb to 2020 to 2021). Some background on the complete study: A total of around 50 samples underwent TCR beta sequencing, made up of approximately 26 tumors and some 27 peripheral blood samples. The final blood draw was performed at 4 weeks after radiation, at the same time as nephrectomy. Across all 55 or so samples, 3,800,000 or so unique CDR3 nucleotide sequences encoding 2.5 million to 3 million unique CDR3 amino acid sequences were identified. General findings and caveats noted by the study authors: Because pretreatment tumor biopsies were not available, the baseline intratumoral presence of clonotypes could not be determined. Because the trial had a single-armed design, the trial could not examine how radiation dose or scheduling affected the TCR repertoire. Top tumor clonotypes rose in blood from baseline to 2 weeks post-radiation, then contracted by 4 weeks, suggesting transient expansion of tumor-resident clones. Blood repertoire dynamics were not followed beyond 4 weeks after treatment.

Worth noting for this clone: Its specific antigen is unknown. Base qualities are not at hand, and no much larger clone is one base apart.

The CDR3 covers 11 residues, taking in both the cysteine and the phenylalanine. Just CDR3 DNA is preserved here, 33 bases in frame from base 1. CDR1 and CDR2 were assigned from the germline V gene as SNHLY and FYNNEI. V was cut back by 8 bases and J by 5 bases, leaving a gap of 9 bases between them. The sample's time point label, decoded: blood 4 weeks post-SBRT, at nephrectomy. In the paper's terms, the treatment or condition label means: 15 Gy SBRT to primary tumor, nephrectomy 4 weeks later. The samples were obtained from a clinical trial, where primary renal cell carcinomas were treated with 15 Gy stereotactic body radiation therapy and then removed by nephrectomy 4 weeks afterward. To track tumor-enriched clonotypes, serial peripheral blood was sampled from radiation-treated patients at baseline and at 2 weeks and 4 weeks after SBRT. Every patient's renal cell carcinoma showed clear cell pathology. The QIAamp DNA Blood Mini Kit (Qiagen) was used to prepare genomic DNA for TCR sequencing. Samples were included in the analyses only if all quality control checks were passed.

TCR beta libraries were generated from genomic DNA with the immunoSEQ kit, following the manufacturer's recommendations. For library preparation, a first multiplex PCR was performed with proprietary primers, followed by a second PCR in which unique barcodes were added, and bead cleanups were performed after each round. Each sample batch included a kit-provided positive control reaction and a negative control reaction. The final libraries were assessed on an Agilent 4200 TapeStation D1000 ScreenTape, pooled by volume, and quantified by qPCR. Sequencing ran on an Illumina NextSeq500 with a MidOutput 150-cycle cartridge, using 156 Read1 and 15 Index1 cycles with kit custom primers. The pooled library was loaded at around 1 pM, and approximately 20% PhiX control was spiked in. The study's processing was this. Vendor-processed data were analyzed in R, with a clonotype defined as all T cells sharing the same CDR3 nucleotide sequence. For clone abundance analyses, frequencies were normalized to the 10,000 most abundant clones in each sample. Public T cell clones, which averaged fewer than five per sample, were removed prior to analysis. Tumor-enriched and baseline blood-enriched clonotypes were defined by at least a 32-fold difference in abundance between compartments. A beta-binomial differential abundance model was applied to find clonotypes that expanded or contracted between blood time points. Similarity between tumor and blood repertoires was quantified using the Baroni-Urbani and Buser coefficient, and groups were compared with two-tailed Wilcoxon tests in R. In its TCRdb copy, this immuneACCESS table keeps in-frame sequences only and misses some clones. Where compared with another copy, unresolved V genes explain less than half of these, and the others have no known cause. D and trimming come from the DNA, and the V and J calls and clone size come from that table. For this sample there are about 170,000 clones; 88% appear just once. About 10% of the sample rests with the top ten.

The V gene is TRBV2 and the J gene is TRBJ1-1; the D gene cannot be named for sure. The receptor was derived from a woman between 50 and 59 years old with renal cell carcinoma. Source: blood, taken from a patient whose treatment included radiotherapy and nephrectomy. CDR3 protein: CASGEFTEAFF. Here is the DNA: TGTGCCAGCGGGGAGTTTACTGAAGCTTTCTTT. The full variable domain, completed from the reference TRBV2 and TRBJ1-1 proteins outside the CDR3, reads EPEVTQTPSHQVTQMGQEVILRCVPISNHLYFYWYRQILGQKVEFLVSFYNNEISEKSEIFDDQFSVERPDGSNFTLKIRSTKLEDSAMYFCASGEFTEAFFGQGTRLTVV.